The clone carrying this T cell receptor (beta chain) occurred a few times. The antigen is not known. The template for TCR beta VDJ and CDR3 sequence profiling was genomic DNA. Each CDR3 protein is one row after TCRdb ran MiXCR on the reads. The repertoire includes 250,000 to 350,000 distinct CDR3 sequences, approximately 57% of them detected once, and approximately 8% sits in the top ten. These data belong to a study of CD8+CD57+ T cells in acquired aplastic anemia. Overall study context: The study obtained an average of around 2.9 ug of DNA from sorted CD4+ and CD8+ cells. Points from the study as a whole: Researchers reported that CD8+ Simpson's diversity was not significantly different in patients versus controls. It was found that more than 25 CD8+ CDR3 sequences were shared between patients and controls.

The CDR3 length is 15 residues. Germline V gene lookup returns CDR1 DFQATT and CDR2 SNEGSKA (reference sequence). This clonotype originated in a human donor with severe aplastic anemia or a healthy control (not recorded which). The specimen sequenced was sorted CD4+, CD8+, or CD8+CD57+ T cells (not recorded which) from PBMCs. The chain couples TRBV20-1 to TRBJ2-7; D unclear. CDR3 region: CSVEGSVGKPYEQYF. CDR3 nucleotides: TGCAGCGTTGAAGGGTCTGTGGGAAAACCCTACGAGCAGTACTTC.